The rows below give T cell receptor beta chains drawn from one sample of a study of blood T cell repertoires in COVID-19. The method was immunoSEQ multiplex PCR; TCRdb's version includes in-frame clones alone and lacks a portion of them. The table includes 200,000 or so clones, around 81% detected once. The sequenced material came from peripheral blood. These receptors all stem from an elderly woman with COVID-19, enrolled during active disease. Each CDR3 is given with its conserved first and last residue. A D gene is named only where the DNA matches it firmly. Some rows have no size entry. The others give once, few or many, or a class for an expanded clone.

V,size,J,D,CDR3,DNA
TRBV4-1,NA,TRBJ1-5,TRBD1,CASSQYPTGGRNQPQHF,TGCGCCAGCAGCCAATATCCGACAGGGGGCCGGAATCAGCCCCAGCATTTT
TRBV11-3,NA,TRBJ2-1,TRBD2,CASSAGGGTFNEQFF,TGTGCCAGCAGCGCGGGGGGCGGCACTTTTAATGAGCAGTTCTTC
TRBV7-2,NA,TRBJ2-3,TRBD2,CASSLLAGVPDTQYF,TGTGCCAGCAGCTTACTAGCGGGAGTGCCAGATACGCAGTATTTT
TRBV7-9,NA,TRBJ2-7,NA,CASSLDWTPSYEQYF,TGTGCCAGCAGCTTAGATTGGACACCAAGCTACGAGCAGTACTTC
TRBV4-1,NA,TRBJ2-1,TRBD2,CASSQRAGGQYTYNEQFF,TGCGCCAGCAGCCAACGAGCGGGGGGGCAGTATACCTACAATGAGCAGTTCTTC
TRBV9,NA,TRBJ2-5,TRBD2,CASSDSGVETQYF,TGTGCCAGCAGCGATAGCGGGGTAGAGACCCAGTACTTC
TRBV28,NA,TRBJ2-5,NA,CASSLWTPRETQYF,TGTGCCAGCAGTTTATGGACGCCCAGGGAGACCCAGTACTTC
TRBV28,once,TRBJ2-7,NA,CAISGTGSLYEQYF,TGTGCCATCTCCGGGACTGGATCCCTCTACGAGCAGTACTTC
TRBV7-8,once,TRBJ1-1,NA,CASSLAYGAEAFF,TGTGCCAGCAGCTTGGCCTATGGAGCTGAAGCTTTCTTT
TRBV5-1,NA,TRBJ2-7,TRBD1,CASSLGDRTYEQYF,TGCGCCAGCAGCTTGGGGGACAGGACCTACGAGCAGTACTTC
TRBV7-8,NA,TRBJ1-2,NA,CASSLELGAGVGYTF,TGTGCCAGCAGCTTAGAGCTGGGGGCCGGGGTCGGCTACACCTTC
TRBV4-2,NA,TRBJ1-6,NA,CASSQAPRQGNSPLHF,TGTGCCAGCAGCCAAGCCCCCCGTCAGGGAAATTCACCCCTCCACTTT
TRBV28,NA,TRBJ1-5,TRBD1,CASSPTGDRNQPQHF,TGTGCCAGCAGCCCGACAGGGGACCGCAATCAGCCCCAGCATTTT
TRBV14,NA,TRBJ1-2,TRBD1,CASSRGQLYGYTF,TGTGCCAGCAGCCGGGGACAGCTCTATGGCTACACCTTC
TRBV28,NA,TRBJ1-2,TRBD1,CASSLGQGYGYTF,TGTGCCAGCAGTTTGGGACAGGGATATGGCTACACCTTC
TRBV4-1,NA,TRBJ2-1,NA,CASSPGPGTGAWNEQFF,TGCGCCAGCAGCCCCGGGCCCGGGACTGGAGCATGGAATGAGCAGTTCTTC
TRBV12-3/TRBV12-4,NA,TRBJ2-4,NA,CASAGDSLHIQYF,TGTGCCAGCGCCGGAGATAGCTTGCACATTCAGTACTTC
TRBV9,NA,TRBJ2-5,TRBD2,CASSVGGRATETQYF,TGTGCCAGCAGCGTCGGCGGGAGGGCCACAGAGACCCAGTACTTC
TRBV5-4,few,TRBJ2-7,TRBD1,CASSPSTKDRGLYEQYF,TGTGCCAGCAGCCCCAGCACCAAGGACAGGGGGCTATACGAGCAGTACTTC
TRBV4-2,NA,TRBJ1-2,TRBD1,CASSLSDRGDGYTF,TGTGCCAGCAGCCTCTCTGACAGGGGAGATGGCTACACCTTC
TRBV7-9,few,TRBJ2-2,NA,CASSFGSGLNTGELFF,TGTGCCAGCAGCTTCGGCTCGGGACTGAACACCGGGGAGCTGTTTTTT
TRBV3-1/TRBV3-2,NA,TRBJ2-7,NA,CASSQEGGTYEQYF,TGTGCCAGCAGCCAAGAAGGCGGCACCTACGAGCAGTACTTC
TRBV9,many,TRBJ1-1,TRBD1,CASSVGQGRNTEAFF,TGTGCCAGCAGCGTAGGACAGGGGCGGAACACTGAAGCTTTCTTT
TRBV18,NA,TRBJ1-2,TRBD1,CASSPGTVTGGYTF,TGTGCCAGCTCACCAGGGACAGTCACGGGAGGCTACACCTTC
TRBV7-9,few,TRBJ1-4,TRBD1,CASSSRQGGEKLFF,TGTGCCAGCAGCTCGCGACAGGGCGGCGAAAAACTGTTTTTT
TRBV3-1/TRBV3-2,NA,TRBJ1-2,NA,CASSQDTVSYGYTF,TGTGCCAGCAGCCAAGACACGGTTTCCTATGGCTACACCTTC
TRBV5-1,NA,TRBJ2-3,TRBD1,CASSPGTGYRDTQYF,TGCGCCAGCAGTCCCGGGACAGGGTATCGAGATACGCAGTATTTT
TRBV28,few,TRBJ2-5,NA,CASSLGPETQYF,TGTGCCAGCAGCCTTGGCCCGGAGACCCAGTACTTC
TRBV6-5,NA,TRBJ1-5,NA,CASSMTGVEPQHF,TGTGCCAGCAGTATGACAGGAGTTGAGCCCCAGCATTTT
TRBV18,NA,TRBJ2-7,NA,CASSPGAEPYEQYF,TGTGCCAGCTCACCGGGGGCAGAGCCCTACGAGCAGTACTTC
TRBV23-1,NA,TRBJ2-3,TRBD1,CASSQSWTGTDTQYF,TGCGCCAGCAGTCAATCGTGGACAGGGACAGATACGCAGTATTTT
TRBV4-2,few,TRBJ2-7,NA,CASSQDLGRVYEQYF,TGTGCCAGCAGCCAAGATCTGGGGCGAGTCTACGAGCAGTACTTC
TRBV7-9,few,TRBJ1-2,NA,CASSLGGRQKINYGYTF,TGTGCCAGCAGCTTGGGTGGTCGACAGAAGATCAACTATGGCTACACCTTC
TRBV15,NA,TRBJ2-2,NA,CATSRDRTAGELFF,TGTGCCACCAGCAGAGATCGTACGGCCGGGGAGCTGTTTTTT
TRBV4-1,NA,TRBJ2-1,TRBD1,CASSQAPGTGYNEQFF,TGCGCCAGCAGCCAAGCTCCCGGGACAGGGTATAATGAGCAGTTCTTC
TRBV9,NA,TRBJ2-1,TRBD2,CASSVRGPSGFYNEQFF,TGTGCCAGCAGCGTAAGGGGCCCTAGCGGGTTTTACAATGAGCAGTTCTTC
TRBV29-1,NA,TRBJ1-1,NA,CSVGKKIQGRVTEAFF,TGCAGCGTTGGTAAGAAGATTCAGGGAAGGGTCACTGAAGCTTTCTTT
TRBV27,NA,TRBJ1-1,TRBD1,CASSSFPLTGGMTEAFF,TGTGCCAGCAGTTCGTTCCCTCTGACAGGGGGTATGACTGAAGCTTTCTTT
TRBV24-1,NA,TRBJ2-5,NA,CATSDFRQGVETQYF,TGTGCCACCAGTGATTTTCGCCAGGGTGTAGAGACCCAGTACTTC
TRBV7-2,NA,TRBJ1-2,TRBD1,CASSASGTETFYGYTF,TGTGCCAGCAGCGCCTCCGGGACAGAGACCTTCTATGGCTACACCTTC
TRBV18,NA,TRBJ1-6,TRBD1,CASSQGGMDSPLHF,TGTGCCAGCTCCCAGGGGGGTATGGATTCACCCCTCCACTTT
TRBV12-3/TRBV12-4,NA,TRBJ2-1,NA,CASSFKPNEQFF,TGTGCCAGCAGTTTCAAGCCCAATGAGCAGTTCTTC
TRBV2,few,TRBJ2-7,NA,CASSDQGKGYEQYF,TGTGCCAGCAGTGATCAGGGAAAGGGCTACGAGCAGTACTTC
TRBV5-1,NA,TRBJ2-5,NA,CASSRRGTPGFGETQYF,TGCGCCAGCAGCAGACGGGGGACCCCCGGTTTTGGAGAGACCCAGTACTTC
TRBV24-1,NA,TRBJ2-4,NA,CATSVRGLAKNIQYF,TGTGCCACCAGTGTTAGGGGACTAGCCAAAAACATTCAGTACTTC
TRBV5-8,NA,TRBJ2-1,TRBD2,CASSLDGGAFGEQFF,TGTGCCAGCAGCTTGGACGGGGGGGCCTTTGGTGAGCAGTTCTTC
TRBV7-2,NA,TRBJ2-7,TRBD1,CASSLVDGTGGQQYF,TGTGCCAGCAGCTTAGTAGACGGGACAGGGGGTCAGCAGTACTTC
TRBV28,NA,TRBJ2-7,TRBD2,CASRHPSGSSYEQYF,TGTGCCAGCAGGCACCCTAGCGGGAGCTCCTACGAGCAGTACTTC
TRBV5-1,NA,TRBJ2-1,TRBD1,CASSGGQGSGSYNEQFF,TGCGCCAGCAGCGGCGGACAGGGGTCAGGCTCCTACAATGAGCAGTTCTTC
TRBV5-4,NA,TRBJ1-1,NA,CASSPRVSEPTEAFF,TGTGCCAGCAGCCCGCGGGTTTCAGAGCCCACTGAAGCTTTCTTT
TRBV5-4,NA,TRBJ2-7,TRBD1,CASSPPGQGGEQYF,TGTGCCAGCAGCCCTCCCGGACAGGGGGGGGAGCAGTACTTC
TRBV25-1,NA,TRBJ1-2,NA,CASSEFDRFGYTF,TGTGCCAGCAGTGAGTTCGACAGGTTCGGCTACACCTTC
TRBV5-1,NA,TRBJ2-7,TRBD1,CASSAGQGDTYEQYF,TGCGCCAGCAGCGCGGGACAGGGGGATACCTACGAGCAGTACTTC
TRBV4-1,NA,TRBJ1-5,TRBD1,CASSQDWRQGASSNQPQHF,TGCGCCAGCAGCCAAGATTGGAGGCAGGGGGCAAGTAGCAATCAGCCCCAGCATTTT